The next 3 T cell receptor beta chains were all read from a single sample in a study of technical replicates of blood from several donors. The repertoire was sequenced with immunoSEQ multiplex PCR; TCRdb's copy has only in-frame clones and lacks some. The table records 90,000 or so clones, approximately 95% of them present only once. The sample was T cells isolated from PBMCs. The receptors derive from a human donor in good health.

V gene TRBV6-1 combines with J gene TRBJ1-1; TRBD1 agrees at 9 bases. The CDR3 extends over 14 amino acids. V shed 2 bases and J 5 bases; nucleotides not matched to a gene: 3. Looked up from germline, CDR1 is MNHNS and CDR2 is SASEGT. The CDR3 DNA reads TGTGCCAGCAGTGAAACGGGACAGGGAACTGAAGCTTTCTTT. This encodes CASSETGQGTEAFF.

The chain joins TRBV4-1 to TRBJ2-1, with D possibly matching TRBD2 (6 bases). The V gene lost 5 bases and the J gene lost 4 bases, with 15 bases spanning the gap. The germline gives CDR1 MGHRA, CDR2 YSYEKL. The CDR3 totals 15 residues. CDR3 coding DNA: TGCGCCAGCAGCGTGCCGGGACTCCATTACAATGAGCAGTTCTTC. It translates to CASSVPGLHYNEQFF.

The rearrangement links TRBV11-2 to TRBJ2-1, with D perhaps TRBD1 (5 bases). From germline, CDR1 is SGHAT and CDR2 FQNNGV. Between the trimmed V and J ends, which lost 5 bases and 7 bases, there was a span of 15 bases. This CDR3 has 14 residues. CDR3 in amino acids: CASSRIPGLNEQFF. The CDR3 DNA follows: TGTGCCAGCAGCCGTATTCCAGGGCTTAATGAGCAGTTCTTC.